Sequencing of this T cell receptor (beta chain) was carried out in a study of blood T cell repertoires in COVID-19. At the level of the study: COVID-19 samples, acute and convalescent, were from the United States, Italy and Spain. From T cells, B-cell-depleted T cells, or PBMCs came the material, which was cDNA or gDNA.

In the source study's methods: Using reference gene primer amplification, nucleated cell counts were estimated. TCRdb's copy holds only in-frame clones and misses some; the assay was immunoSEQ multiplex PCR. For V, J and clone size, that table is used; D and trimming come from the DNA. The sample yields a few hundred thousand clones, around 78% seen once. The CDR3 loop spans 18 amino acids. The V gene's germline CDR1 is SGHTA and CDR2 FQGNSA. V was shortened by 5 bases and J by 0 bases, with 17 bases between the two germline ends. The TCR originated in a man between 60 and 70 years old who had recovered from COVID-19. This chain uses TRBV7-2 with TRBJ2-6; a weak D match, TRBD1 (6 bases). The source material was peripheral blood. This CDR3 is CASSLQGTFSSGANVLTF. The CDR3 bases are TGTGCCAGCAGCCTCCAGGGGACGTTCTCCTCTGGGGCCAACGTCCTGACTTTC. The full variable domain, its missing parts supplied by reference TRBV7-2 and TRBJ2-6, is GAGVSQSPSNKVTEKGKDVELRCDPISGHTALYWYRQSLGQGLEFLIYFQGNSAPDKSGLPSDRFSAERTGGSVSTLTIQRTQQEDSAVYLCASSLQGTFSSGANVLTFGAGSRLTVL.